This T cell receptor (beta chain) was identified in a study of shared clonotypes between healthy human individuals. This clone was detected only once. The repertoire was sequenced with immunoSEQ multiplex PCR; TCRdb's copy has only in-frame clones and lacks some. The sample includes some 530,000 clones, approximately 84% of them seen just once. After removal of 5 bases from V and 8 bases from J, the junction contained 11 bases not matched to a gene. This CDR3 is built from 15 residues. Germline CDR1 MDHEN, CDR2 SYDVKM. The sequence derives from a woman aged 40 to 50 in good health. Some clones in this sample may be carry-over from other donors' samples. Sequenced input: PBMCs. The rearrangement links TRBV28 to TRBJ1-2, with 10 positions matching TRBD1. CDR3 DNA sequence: TGTGCCAGCAGTCCGCCGACAGGGGGCGTGGGAGGCTACACCTTC. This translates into CASSPPTGGVGGYTF.